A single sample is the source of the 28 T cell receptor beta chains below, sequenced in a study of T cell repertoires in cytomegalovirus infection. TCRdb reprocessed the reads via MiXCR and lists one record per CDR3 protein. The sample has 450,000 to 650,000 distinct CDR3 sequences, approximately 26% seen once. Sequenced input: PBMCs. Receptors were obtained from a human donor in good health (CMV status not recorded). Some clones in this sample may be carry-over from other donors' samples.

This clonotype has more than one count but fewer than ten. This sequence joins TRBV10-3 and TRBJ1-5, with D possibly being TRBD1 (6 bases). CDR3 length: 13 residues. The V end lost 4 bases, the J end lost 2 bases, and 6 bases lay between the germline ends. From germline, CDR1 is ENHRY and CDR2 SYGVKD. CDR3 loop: CAISGTGNQPQHF. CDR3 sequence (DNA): TGTGCCATCAGTGGGACAGGCAATCAGCCCCAGCATTTT.

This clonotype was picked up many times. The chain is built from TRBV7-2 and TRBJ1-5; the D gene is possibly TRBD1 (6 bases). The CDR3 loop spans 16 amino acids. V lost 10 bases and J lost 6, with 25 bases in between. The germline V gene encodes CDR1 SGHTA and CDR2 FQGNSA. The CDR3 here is CAKRKGSSPRGQPQHF. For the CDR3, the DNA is TGTGCCAAGAGGAAAGGATCGAGCCCCAGGGGTCAGCCCCAGCATTTT.

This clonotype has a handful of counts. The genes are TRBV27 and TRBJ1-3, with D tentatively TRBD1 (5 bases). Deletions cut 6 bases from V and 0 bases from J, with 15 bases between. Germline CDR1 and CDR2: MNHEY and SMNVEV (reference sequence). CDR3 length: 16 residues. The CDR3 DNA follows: TGTGCCAGCAGGCGTACGGCGGACAACTCTGGAAACACCATATATTTT. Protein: CASRRTADNSGNTIYF.

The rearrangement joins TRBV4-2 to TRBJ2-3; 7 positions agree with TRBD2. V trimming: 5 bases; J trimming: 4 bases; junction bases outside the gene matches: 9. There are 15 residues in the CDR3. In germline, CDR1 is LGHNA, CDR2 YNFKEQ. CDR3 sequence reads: CASSKLGGTADTQYF. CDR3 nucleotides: TGTGCCAGCAGCAAACTGGGGGGGACTGCAGATACGCAGTATTTT.

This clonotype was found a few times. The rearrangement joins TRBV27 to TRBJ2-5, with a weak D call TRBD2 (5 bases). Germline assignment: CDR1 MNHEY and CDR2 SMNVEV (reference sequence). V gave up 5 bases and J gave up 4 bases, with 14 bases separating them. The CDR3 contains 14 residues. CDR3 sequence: CASSPTEGGETQYF. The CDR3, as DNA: TGTGCCAGCAGTCCTACGGAAGGAGGAGAGACCCAGTACTTC.

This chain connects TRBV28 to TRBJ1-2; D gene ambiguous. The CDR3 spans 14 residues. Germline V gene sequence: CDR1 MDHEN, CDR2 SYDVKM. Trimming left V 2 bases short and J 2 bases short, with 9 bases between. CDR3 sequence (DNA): TGTGCCAGCAGTTTACTCCGGATAAACTATGGCTACACCTTC. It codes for CASSLLRINYGYTF.

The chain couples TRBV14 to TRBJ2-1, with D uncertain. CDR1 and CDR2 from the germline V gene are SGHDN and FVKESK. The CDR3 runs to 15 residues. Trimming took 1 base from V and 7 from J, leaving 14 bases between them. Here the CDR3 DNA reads TGTGCCAGCAGCCAAGCCGGAAGGCCCACGAATGAGCAGTTCTTC. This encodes CASSQAGRPTNEQFF.

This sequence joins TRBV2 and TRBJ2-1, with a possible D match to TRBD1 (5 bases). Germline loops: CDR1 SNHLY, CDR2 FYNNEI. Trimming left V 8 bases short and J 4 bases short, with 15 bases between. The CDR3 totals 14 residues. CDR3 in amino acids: CASASRGSYNEQFF. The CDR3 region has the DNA TGTGCCAGCGCTAGTAGGGGATCTTACAATGAGCAGTTCTTC.

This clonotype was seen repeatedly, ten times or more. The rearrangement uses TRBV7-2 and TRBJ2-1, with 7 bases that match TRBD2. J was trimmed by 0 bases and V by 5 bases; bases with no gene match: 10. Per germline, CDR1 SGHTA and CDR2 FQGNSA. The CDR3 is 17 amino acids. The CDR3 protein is CASSRRAGDYSYNEQFF. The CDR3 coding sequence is TGTGCCAGCAGCCGGAGGGCGGGGGACTACTCCTACAATGAGCAGTTCTTC.

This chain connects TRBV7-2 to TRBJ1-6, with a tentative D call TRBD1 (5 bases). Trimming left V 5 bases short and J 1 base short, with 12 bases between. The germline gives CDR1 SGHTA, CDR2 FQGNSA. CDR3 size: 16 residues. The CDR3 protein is CASSAPGTSYNSPLHF. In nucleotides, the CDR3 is TGTGCCAGCAGCGCGCCCGGGACGTCCTATAATTCACCCCTCCACTTT. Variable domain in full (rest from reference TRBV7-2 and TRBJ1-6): GAGVSQSPSNKVTEKGKDVELRCDPISGHTALYWYRQSLGQGLEFLIYFQGNSAPDKSGLPSDRFSAERTGGSVSTLTIQRTQQEDSAVYLCASSAPGTSYNSPLHFGNGTRLTVT.

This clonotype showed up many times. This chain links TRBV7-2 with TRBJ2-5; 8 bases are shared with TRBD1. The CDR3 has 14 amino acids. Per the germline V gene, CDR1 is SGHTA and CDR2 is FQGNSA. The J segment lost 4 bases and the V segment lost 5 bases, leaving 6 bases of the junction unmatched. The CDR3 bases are TGTGCCAGCAGCCAAAACGGACAGGGAGAGACCCAGTACTTC. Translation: CASSQNGQGETQYF.

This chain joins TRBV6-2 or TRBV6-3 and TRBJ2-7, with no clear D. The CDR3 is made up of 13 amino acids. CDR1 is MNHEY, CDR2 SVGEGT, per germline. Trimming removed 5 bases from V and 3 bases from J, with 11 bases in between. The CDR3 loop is CASSETFIYEQYF. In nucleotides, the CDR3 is TGTGCCAGCAGTGAGACCTTCATCTACGAGCAGTACTTC.

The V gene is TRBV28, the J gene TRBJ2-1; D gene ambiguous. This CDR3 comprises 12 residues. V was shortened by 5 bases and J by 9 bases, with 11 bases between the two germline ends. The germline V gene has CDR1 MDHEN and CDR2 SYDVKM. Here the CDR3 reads CASSRYLSEQFF. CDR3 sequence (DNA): TGTGCCAGCAGTCGGTACTTGTCTGAGCAGTTCTTC.

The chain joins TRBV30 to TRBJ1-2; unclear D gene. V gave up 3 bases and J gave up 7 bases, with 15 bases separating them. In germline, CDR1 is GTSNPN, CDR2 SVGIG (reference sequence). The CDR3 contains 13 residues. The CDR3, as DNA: TGTGCCTGGAGGGACTCGCGCCGGCTTGGCTACACCTTC. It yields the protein CAWRDSRRLGYTF.

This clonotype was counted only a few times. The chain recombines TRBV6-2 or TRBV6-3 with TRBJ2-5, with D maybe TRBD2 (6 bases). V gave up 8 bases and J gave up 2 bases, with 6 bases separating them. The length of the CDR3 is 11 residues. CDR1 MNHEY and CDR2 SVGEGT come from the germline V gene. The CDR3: CASGTQETQYF. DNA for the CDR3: TGTGCCAGCGGGACTCAAGAGACCCAGTACTTC.

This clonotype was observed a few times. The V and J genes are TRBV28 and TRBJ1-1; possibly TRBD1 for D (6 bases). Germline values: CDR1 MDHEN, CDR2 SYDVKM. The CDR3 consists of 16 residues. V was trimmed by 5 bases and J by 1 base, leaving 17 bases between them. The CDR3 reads CASSPFRGLGNTEAFF. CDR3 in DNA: TGTGCCAGCAGTCCTTTCAGGGGACTAGGGAACACTGAAGCTTTCTTT. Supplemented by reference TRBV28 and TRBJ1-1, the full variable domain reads DVKVTQSSRYLVKRTGEKVFLECVQDMDHENMFWYRQDPGLGLRLIYFSYDVKMKEKGDIPEGYSVSREKKERFSLILESASTNQTSMYLCASSPFRGLGNTEAFFGQGTRLTVV.

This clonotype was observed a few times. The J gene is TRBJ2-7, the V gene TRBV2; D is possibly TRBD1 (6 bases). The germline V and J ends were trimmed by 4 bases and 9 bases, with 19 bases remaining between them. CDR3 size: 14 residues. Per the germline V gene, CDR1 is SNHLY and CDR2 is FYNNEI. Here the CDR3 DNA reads TGTGCCAGCAGTGGAAGACAGGCGTACGTTGGGCAGTACTTC. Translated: CASSGRQAYVGQYF.

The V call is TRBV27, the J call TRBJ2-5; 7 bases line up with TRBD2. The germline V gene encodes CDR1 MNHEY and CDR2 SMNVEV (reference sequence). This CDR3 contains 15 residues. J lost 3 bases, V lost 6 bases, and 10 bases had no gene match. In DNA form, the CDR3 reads TGTGCCAGCAGAGCCTTTGCGGGAGTAGAAGAGACCCAGTACTTC. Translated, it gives CASRAFAGVEETQYF.

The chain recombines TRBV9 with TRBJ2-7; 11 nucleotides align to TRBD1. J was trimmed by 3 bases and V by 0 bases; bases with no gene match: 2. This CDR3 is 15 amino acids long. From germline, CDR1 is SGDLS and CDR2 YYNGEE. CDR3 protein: CASSVGGTGGYEQYF. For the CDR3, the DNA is TGTGCCAGCAGCGTAGGTGGGACAGGGGGCTACGAGCAGTACTTC.

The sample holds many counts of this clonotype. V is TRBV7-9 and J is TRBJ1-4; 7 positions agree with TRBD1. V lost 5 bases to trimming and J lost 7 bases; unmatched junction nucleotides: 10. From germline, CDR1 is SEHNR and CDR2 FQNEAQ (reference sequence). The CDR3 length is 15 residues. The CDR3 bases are TGTGCCAGCAGCACCAGGGACAGAACTGTTGAAAAACTGTTTTTT. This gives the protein CASSTRDRTVEKLFF.

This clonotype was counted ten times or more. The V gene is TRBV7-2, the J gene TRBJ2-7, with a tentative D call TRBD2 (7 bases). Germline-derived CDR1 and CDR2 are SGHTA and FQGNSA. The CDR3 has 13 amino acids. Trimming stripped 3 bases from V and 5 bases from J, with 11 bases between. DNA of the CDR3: TGTGCCAGCAGCTTGGGAGGGGGTAACGAGCAGTACGTC. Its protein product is CASSLGGGNEQYV.

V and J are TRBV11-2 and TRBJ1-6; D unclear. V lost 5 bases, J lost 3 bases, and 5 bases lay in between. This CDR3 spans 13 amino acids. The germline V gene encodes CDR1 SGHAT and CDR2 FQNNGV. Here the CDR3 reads CASSPYYNSPLHF. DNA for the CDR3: TGTGCCAGCAGCCCCTACTATAATTCACCCCTCCACTTT.

This chain's CDR3 is CASVKNRGVGSPLHF. The CDR3 DNA reads as TGTGCCAGCGTCAAAAACAGGGGTGTCGGTTCACCCCTCCACTTT. The V gene is TRBV6-2 or TRBV6-3, the J gene TRBJ1-6; 7 bases are shared with TRBD1. Losses at the gene ends were 8 bases for V and 9 bases for J; bases not matched to a gene: 13. CDR1 MNHEY and CDR2 SVGEGT come from the germline V gene. The CDR3 is 15 amino acids.

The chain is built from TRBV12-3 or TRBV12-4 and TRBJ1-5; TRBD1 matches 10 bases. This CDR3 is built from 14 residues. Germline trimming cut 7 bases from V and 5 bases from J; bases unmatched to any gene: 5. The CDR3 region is CASTMDRGYQPQHF. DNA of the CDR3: TGTGCCAGCACCATGGACAGGGGGTATCAGCCCCAGCATTTT.

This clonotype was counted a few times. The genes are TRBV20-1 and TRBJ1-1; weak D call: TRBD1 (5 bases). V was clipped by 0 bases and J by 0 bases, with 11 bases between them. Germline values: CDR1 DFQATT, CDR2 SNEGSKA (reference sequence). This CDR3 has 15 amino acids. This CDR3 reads CSARDPQGLNTEAFF. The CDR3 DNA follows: TGCAGTGCTAGAGATCCTCAGGGACTGAACACTGAAGCTTTCTTT.

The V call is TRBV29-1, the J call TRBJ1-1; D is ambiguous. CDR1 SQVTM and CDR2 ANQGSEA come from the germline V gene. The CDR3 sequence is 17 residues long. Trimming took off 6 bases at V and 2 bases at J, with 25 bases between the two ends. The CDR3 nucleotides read TGCAGCGTCCACCTACTCCGATCTTGGACGGCTAACACTGAAGCTTTCTTT. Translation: CSVHLLRSWTANTEAFF.

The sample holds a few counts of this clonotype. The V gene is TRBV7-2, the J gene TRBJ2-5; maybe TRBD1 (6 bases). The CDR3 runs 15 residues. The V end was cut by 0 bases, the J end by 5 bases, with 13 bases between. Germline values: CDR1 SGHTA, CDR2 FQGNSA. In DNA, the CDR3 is TGTGCCAGCAGCTTAGCGCCGGGACACACGGAGACCCAGTACTTC. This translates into CASSLAPGHTETQYF. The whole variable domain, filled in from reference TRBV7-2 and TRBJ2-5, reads GAGVSQSPSNKVTEKGKDVELRCDPISGHTALYWYRQSLGQGLEFLIYFQGNSAPDKSGLPSDRFSAERTGGSVSTLTIQRTQQEDSAVYLCASSLAPGHTETQYFGPGTRLLVL.

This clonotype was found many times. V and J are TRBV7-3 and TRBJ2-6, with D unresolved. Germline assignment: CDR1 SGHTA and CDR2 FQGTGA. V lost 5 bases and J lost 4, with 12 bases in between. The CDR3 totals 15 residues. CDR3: CASSAGQTGANVLTF. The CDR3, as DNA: TGTGCCAGCAGCGCCGGGCAGACCGGGGCCAACGTCCTGACTTTC.